What follows describes a single T cell receptor beta chain. Its specificity is not known. The record originates from a study of T cells after yellow fever vaccination. About the research overall: The fractions with low cell numbers were processed using SMART-Seq v4 Ultra Low Input. Study conclusions and caveats: Subsequent booster samples again held most clones from primary vaccination (around 96% CD4, approximately 85% CD8). By day 5 rather than day 15, the secondary response had peaked, though it was weaker.

Researchers made TCR cDNA using 5'RACE template switching, and this step added a universal primer site and UMIs. Each CDR3 protein gets one entry after TCRdb re-called the 5' RACE reads with MiXCR. In the table there are 600,000 to 750,000 distinct CDR3 sequences, about 12% of which are singletons. The CDR3 covers 17 residues. Germline CDR1 LNHNV, CDR2 YYDKDF (reference sequence). V was clipped by 0 bases and J by 0 bases, with 9 bases between them. The chain combines TRBV15 with TRBJ2-6; D remains ambiguous. This TCR was recovered from a man aged 25-45 years who received the YFV17D yellow fever vaccine. Sequences were derived from PBMCs, sampled on the day of the yellow fever booster vaccination. This CDR3 is CATSRDPRSSGANVLTF. CDR3 sequence (DNA): TGTGCCACCAGCAGAGACCCACGGAGCTCTGGGGCCAACGTCCTGACTTTC.